The entry that follows covers one T cell receptor beta chain sequence. Germline-derived CDR1 and CDR2 are KGHSH and LQKENI. This CDR3 is built from 14 residues. J was trimmed by 4 bases and V by 2 bases; bases with no gene match: 4. These data are taken from a study of blood T cell repertoires in COVID-19. Study overall: The analysed material was cDNA or gDNA that came from T cells, B-cell-depleted T cells, or PBMCs.

Source study methods: Quantification of nucleated cells was approximated via reference gene primer amplification. Produced via immunoSEQ multiplex PCR; TCRdb's table is partial and in-frame only. For V, J and clone size, that table is used; D and trimming come from the DNA. The sample records about 140,000 clones, 80% to 85% being singletons. Individuals drawn from about two dozen US areas were about 18 to 95 years old. Clinical history reported by participants formed the basis on which cohorts were assigned. What was sequenced was PBMCs or T cells enriched from blood (not recorded which). The sequence derives from a middle-aged man with acute COVID-19. The chain employs TRBV18 and TRBJ1-1; 7 bases are shared with TRBD1. The CDR3 protein is CASSPTQGGTEAFF. The CDR3 DNA sequence: TGTGCCAGCTCACCAACCCAGGGGGGCACTGAAGCTTTCTTT.